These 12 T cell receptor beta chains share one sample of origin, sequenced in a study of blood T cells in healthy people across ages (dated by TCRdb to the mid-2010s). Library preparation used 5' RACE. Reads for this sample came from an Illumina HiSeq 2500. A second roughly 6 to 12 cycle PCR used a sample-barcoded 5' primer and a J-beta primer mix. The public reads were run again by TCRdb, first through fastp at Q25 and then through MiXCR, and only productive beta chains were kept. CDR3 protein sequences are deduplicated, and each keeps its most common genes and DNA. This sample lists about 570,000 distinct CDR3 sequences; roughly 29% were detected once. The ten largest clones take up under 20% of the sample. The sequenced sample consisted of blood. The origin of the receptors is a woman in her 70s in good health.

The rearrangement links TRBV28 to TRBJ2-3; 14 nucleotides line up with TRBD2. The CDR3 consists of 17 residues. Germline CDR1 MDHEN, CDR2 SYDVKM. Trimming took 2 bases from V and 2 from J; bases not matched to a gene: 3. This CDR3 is CASSLRLAGGLTDTQYF. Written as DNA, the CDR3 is TGTGCCAGCAGTTTACGACTAGCGGGGGGGCTCACAGATACGCAGTATTTT.

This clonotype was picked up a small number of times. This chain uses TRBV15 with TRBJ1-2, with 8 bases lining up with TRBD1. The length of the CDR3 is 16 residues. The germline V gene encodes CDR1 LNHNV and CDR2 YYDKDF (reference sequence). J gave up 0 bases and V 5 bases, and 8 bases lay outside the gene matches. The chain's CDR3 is CATSLRQGRPNYGYTF. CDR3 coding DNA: TGTGCCACCAGCCTTAGACAGGGGAGGCCTAACTATGGCTACACCTTC.

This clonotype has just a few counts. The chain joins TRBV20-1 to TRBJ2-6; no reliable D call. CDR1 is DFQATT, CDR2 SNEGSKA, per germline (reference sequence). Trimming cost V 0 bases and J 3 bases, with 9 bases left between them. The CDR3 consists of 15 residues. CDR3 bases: TGCAGTGCTAGAGATCAAGGATTTGGGGCCAACGTCCTGACTTTC. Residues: CSARDQGFGANVLTF.

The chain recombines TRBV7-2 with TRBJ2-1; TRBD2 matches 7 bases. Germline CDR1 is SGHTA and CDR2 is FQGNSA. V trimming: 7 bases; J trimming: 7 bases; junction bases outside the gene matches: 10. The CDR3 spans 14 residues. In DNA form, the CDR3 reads TGTGCCAGCACTCCATGGCAGGGAGGGAATGAGCAGTTCTTC. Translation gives CASTPWQGGNEQFF.

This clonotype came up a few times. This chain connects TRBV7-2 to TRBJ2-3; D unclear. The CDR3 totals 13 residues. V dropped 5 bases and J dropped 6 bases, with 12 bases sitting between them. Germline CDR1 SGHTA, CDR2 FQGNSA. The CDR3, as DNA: TGTGCCAGCAGCCCCCACCCTAGGGATACGCAGTATTTT. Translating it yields CASSPHPRDTQYF. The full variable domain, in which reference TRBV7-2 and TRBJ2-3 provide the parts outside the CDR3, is GAGVSQSPSNKVTEKGKDVELRCDPISGHTALYWYRQSLGQGLEFLIYFQGNSAPDKSGLPSDRFSAERTGGSVSTLTIQRTQQEDSAVYLCASSPHPRDTQYFGPGTRLTVL.

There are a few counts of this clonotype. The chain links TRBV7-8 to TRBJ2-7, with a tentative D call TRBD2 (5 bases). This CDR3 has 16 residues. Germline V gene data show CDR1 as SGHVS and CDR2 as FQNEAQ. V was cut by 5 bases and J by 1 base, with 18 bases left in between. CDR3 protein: CASSLIRGVSSYEQYF. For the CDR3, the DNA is TGTGCCAGCAGCCTAATTCGGGGAGTCAGTTCCTACGAGCAGTACTTC.

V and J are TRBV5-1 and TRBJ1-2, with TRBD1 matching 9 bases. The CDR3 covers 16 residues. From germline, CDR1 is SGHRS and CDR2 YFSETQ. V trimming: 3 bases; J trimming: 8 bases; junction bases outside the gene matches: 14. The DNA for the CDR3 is TGCGCCAGCAGCTCGAGGGACTCGGGACAGGGAAGGGGCTACACCTTC. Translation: CASSSRDSGQGRGYTF.

CDR3 region: CASSQGRVQPQHF. The CDR3 DNA follows: TGTGCCAGCAGCCAAGGAAGGGTCCAGCCCCAGCATTTT. The chain links TRBV7-2 to TRBJ1-5; unclear D gene. Trimming pared 5 bases from V and 7 bases from J, leaving 12 bases between. The germline CDR1 and CDR2 sequences are SGHTA and FQGNSA. This CDR3 contains 13 residues. Full variable domain (rest looked up from reference TRBV7-2 and TRBJ1-5): GAGVSQSPSNKVTEKGKDVELRCDPISGHTALYWYRQSLGQGLEFLIYFQGNSAPDKSGLPSDRFSAERTGGSVSTLTIQRTQQEDSAVYLCASSQGRVQPQHFGDGTRLSIL.

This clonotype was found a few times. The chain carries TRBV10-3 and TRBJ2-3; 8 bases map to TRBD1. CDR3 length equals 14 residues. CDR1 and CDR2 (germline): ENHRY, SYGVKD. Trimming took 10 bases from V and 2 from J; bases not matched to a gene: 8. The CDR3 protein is CATATGATTDTQYF. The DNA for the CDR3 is TGTGCCACGGCGACAGGGGCAACCACAGATACGCAGTATTTT.

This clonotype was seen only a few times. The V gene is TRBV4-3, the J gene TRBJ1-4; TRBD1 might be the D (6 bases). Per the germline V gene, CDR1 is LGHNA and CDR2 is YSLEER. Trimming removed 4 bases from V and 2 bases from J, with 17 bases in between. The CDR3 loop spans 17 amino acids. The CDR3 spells CASSPLKGGGTNEKLFF. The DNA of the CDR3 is TGCGCCAGCAGCCCACTTAAAGGGGGGGGGACTAATGAAAAACTGTTTTTT.

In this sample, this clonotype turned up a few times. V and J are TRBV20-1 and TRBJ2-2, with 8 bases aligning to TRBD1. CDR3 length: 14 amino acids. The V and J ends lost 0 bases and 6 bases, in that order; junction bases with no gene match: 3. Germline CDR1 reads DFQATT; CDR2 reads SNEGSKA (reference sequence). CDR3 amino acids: CSARDPQGAGELFF. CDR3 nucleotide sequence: TGCAGTGCTAGAGATCCACAGGGGGCCGGGGAGCTGTTTTTT.

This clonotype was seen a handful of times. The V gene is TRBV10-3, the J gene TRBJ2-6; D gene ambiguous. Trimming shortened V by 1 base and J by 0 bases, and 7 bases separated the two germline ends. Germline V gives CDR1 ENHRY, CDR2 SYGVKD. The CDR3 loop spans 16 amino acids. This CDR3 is CAISEFGSSGANVLTF. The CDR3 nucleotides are TGTGCCATCAGTGAGTTTGGAAGCTCTGGGGCCAACGTCCTGACTTTC.